The clone carrying this T cell receptor beta chain occurred a few times. Sequencing targeted expressed TCRB transcripts, as all isolated RNA had been reverse transcribed. The table came from immunoSEQ multiplex PCR; TCRdb's copy has only in-frame clones and leaves some out. In the table there are under 300,000 clones, about 26% of which are singletons. The sample is drawn from a study of beta chain features in type 1 diabetes. CDR3 length equals 11 residues. Germline CDR1 SNHLY, CDR2 FYNNEI. V lost 6 bases to trimming and J lost 7 bases, with 7 bases between them. The chain is built from TRBV2 and TRBJ2-1, with D uncertain. Source material: central memory CD4+ T cells from blood. The sequence was collected from a man in his thirties or forties in good health. The CDR3 bases are TGTGCCAGCAGGCCAGCTAATGAGCAGTTCTTC. As protein: CASRPANEQFF.